This T cell receptor (beta chain) came from a study of blood T cell repertoires in COVID-19. The wider study: Sites in the United States, Italy and Spain provided acute and convalescent COVID-19 samples. Sample material is recorded as cDNA or gDNA derived from T cells, B-cell-depleted T cells, or PBMCs.

Methods used by the authors: Estimated nucleated cell counts came from reference gene primer amplification. Using immunoSEQ multiplex PCR, the repertoire was profiled, and TCRdb retains in-frame clones only, with some absent. V, J and clone size are those of that table, while D and trimming were read from the DNA. In the table there are approximately 250,000 clones, about nine tenths of which are singletons. Sequencing was performed on peripheral blood. This sequence was found in a man in his forties or fifties with active or convalescent COVID-19.

CDR3 residues: CASSLSSGGGDTQYF. DNA for the CDR3: TGTGCCAGCAGTTTATCGTCTGGTGGGGGGGATACGCAGTATTTT. J is TRBJ2-3 and V is TRBV28, with D possibly matching TRBD2 (6 bases). The V gene's germline CDR1 is MDHEN and CDR2 SYDVKM. The CDR3 sequence is 15 residues long. Trimming left V 1 base short and J 6 bases short, with 14 bases between.